This passage covers 10 T cell receptor beta chains from one sample sequenced in a study of T cell repertoires in cytomegalovirus infection. A single record per CDR3 protein comes from TCRdb applying MiXCR to the reads. The table lists some 940,000 distinct CDR3 sequences, approximately 31% of them singletons, with roughly 12% in the top ten. These receptors have no known antigen. The sequenced sample was cultured CD8+ T cells from PBMCs, obtained from culture after CMV antigen stimulation. The source of these receptors is a human donor in good health (CMV status not recorded). Some clones in this sample may be carry-over from other donors' samples.

To note about this clonotype: The junction shows a germline mismatch at one end, possibly a read error. Here the CDR3 DNA reads TGTGTCATCCATCTAGCAGGGTCAGACACCGGGGAGCTGTTTTTT. Translation: CVIHLAGSDTGELFF. The V and J genes are TRBV10-3 and TRBJ2-2; the D call may be TRBD1 or TRBD2 (5 bases each). Germline V gene sequence: CDR1 ENHRY, CDR2 SYGVKD. The CDR3 has 15 amino acids.

The chain carries TRBV7-2 and TRBJ2-2; D gene uncertain. V was clipped by 5 bases and J by 6 bases, with 10 bases between them. In germline, CDR1 is SGHTA, CDR2 FQGNSA. This CDR3 has 13 residues. The CDR3 here is CASSPFGAGELFF. Here the CDR3 DNA reads TGTGCCAGCAGCCCATTTGGCGCCGGGGAGCTGTTTTTT.

This rearrangement joins TRBV6-2 or TRBV6-3 to TRBJ2-1; D may correspond to TRBD1 or TRBD2 (5 bases each). The germline V gene has CDR1 MNHEY and CDR2 SVGEGT. The length of the CDR3 is 14 residues. V was clipped by 0 bases and J by 9 bases, with 12 bases between them. The CDR3 spells CASSYSMGVGEQFF. The CDR3 bases are TGTGCCAGCAGTTACTCGATGGGGGTTGGTGAGCAGTTCTTC.

This clonotype was recorded a few times. The chain has TRBV7-9 and TRBJ2-5; D not certain. In germline, CDR1 is SEHNR, CDR2 FQNEAQ (reference sequence). The CDR3 contains 15 residues. The V end was cut by 1 base, the J end by 0 bases, with 9 bases between. The CDR3 region has the DNA TGTGCCAGCAGCTTAGACGGTGACTACCAAGAGACCCAGTACTTC. Translation: CASSLDGDYQETQYF.

The chain has TRBV4-1 and TRBJ2-7; 10 bases line up with TRBD1. With 1 base clipped from V and 8 bases from J, the junction kept 8 bases outside the gene matches. The germline gives CDR1 MGHRA, CDR2 YSYEKL. CDR3 length: 15 residues. CDR3 DNA sequence: TGCGCCAGCAGCCAAGGCGACAGGGGGCCGCTGAAGCAGTACTTC. This encodes CASSQGDRGPLKQYF.

The rearrangement uses TRBV7-9 and TRBJ2-1, with unresolved D. V shed 6 bases and J shed 8 bases, with 14 bases lying between them. Germline CDR1 and CDR2: SEHNR and FQNEAQ (reference sequence). This CDR3 is 13 amino acids long. CDR3 in amino acids: CASSHWDWDEQFF. CDR3 DNA: TGTGCCAGCAGTCACTGGGATTGGGATGAGCAGTTCTTC.

This clonotype was seen more than once but under ten times. CDR3 residues: CASSATGGLDTEAFF. The DNA for the CDR3 is TGTGCCAGCAGCGCCACAGGGGGGTTGGACACTGAAGCTTTCTTT. The V gene is TRBV9, the J gene TRBJ1-1; 8 bases are shared with TRBD1. The germline CDR1 and CDR2 sequences are SGDLS and YYNGEE. CDR3 length: 15 residues. V dropped 3 bases and J dropped 3; count of bases not matched to a gene: 7.

This clonotype was seen more than once but under ten times. The CDR3 DNA follows: TGTGCCAGCAGCTCGACAGTGAACACCGGGGAGCTGTTTTTT. This codes for CASSSTVNTGELFF. The chain is built from TRBV28 and TRBJ2-2; tentative D call: TRBD1 (5 bases). The CDR3 consists of 14 residues. V dropped 6 bases and J dropped 1 base, with 9 bases sitting between them. Germline CDR1 MDHEN, CDR2 SYDVKM.

This clonotype has just a few counts. V usage is TRBV27 and J usage is TRBJ1-2; D is unclear. The V end lost 3 bases, the J end lost 3 bases, and 11 bases lay between the germline ends. This CDR3 spans 14 amino acids. Germline assignment: CDR1 MNHEY and CDR2 SMNVEV (reference sequence). The CDR3 bases are TGTGCCAGCAGTTTTGGCGAGGGATACTATGGCTACACCTTC. This translates into CASSFGEGYYGYTF.

In regard to this clonotype: This may arise from a read error, as a much more abundant clone is one base away. The chain is built from TRBV7-6 and TRBJ2-1, with TRBD2 identical over 10 bases. The CDR3 length is 15 residues. Germline CDR1 reads SGHVS; CDR2 reads FNYEAQ. The CDR3 bases are TGTGTCAGCAGCTTAACTAGCGGGACCTACAATGAGCAGTTCTTC. Amino acids: CVSSLTSGTYNEQFF. Looking up the rest from reference TRBV7-6 and TRBJ2-1 gives the full variable domain: GAGVSQSPRYKVTKRGQDVALRCDPISGHVSLYWYRQALGQGPEFLTYFNYEAQQDKSGLPNDRFSAERPEGSISTLTIQRTEQRDSAMYRCVSSLTSGTYNEQFFGPGTRLTVL.